This is a list of T cell receptor beta chains from one sample in a study of beta chain features in type 1 diabetes. Sequencing used immunoSEQ multiplex PCR; TCRdb keeps in-frame clones, though not all of them. The sample yields 300,000 to 350,000 clones, about 14% seen once. Sequences were obtained from naive CD4+ T cells from blood. These receptor sequences come from a woman aged 18-30 years with type 1 diabetes. Both conserved end residues are part of each CDR3. The order of the fields is D gene, CDR3 length, V gene, J gene, clone size, CDR3 DNA, CDR3 protein. A D gene is named only where the DNA matches it firmly. Some rows have no size entry. The others give once, few or many, or a class for an expanded clone.

NA,15,TRBV7-2,TRBJ1-1,few,TGTGCCAGCAGCCTATGGGACATAGACAACACTGAAGCTTTCTTT,CASSLWDIDNTEAFF
TRBD2,16,TRBV5-1,TRBJ2-3,few,TGCGCCAGCAGCTTGAACCGACTAGCGGGCACAGATACGCAGTATTTT,CASSLNRLAGTDTQYF
TRBD2,14,TRBV9,TRBJ2-7,few,TGTGCCAGCAGCGTCACTAGCGGGAGTGACGAGCAGTACTTC,CASSVTSGSDEQYF
TRBD1,15,TRBV4-3,TRBJ1-1,few,TGCGCCAGCAGCCAAGAAGCAGGGGGGTCCACTGAAGCTTTCTTT,CASSQEAGGSTEAFF
NA,15,TRBV4-3,TRBJ1-5,few,TGCGCCAGCAGCCAAGACGTTTATAGCAATCAGCCCCAGCATTTT,CASSQDVYSNQPQHF
TRBD2,14,TRBV19,TRBJ2-3,NA,TGTGCCAGTAAGCTTAGCGGGGTGGAAGATACGCAGTATTTT,CASKLSGVEDTQYF
NA,12,TRBV30,TRBJ2-2,NA,TGTGCCTGGAGTCGCGGGCCCGGGGAGCTGTTTTTT,CAWSRGPGELFF
TRBD1,13,TRBV30,TRBJ1-5,NA,TGTGCCTGGGGGACACAGGGGGGTCAGCCCCAGCATTTT,CAWGTQGGQPQHF
NA,12,TRBV19,TRBJ2-3,few,TGTGCCAGTAGTCGGGGGGCGGGGACGCAGTATTTT,CASSRGAGTQYF
TRBD2,16,TRBV14,TRBJ2-1,few,TGTGCCAGCAGTAGACTAGCGGGAGAAGTATACAATGAGCAGTTCTTC,CASSRLAGEVYNEQFF
TRBD2,15,TRBV11-2,TRBJ2-5,few,TGTGCCAGCAGCCCATTGACTAGCGGCCAAGAGACCCAGTACTTC,CASSPLTSGQETQYF
NA,14,TRBV19,TRBJ1-1,NA,TGTGCCAGTAGTACACTGATCATGAACACTGAAGCTTTCTTT,CASSTLIMNTEAFF
NA,12,TRBV7-9,TRBJ2-1,NA,TGTGCCAGCAGCCCAACATACAATGAGCAGTTCTTC,CASSPTYNEQFF
NA,16,TRBV18,TRBJ1-1,NA,TGTGCCAGCTCACCCTTGGTAGGGGGGGCTCAGACTGAAGCTTTCTTT,CASSPLVGGAQTEAFF
NA,15,TRBV5-4,TRBJ2-1,NA,TGTGCCAGCAGCGAAACTTCTAGCTCCTACAATGAGCAGTTCTTC,CASSETSSSYNEQFF
TRBD1,14,TRBV6-5,TRBJ1-3,few,TGTGCCAGCAGGGAGACAGGGGGCTGGGACACCATATATTTT,CASRETGGWDTIYF
NA,15,TRBV7-2,TRBJ2-2,NA,TGTGCCAGCAGCTTAATTGGCAGGTCCACCGGGGAGCTGTTTTTT,CASSLIGRSTGELFF
TRBD1,14,TRBV6-5,TRBJ1-1,NA,TGTGCCAGCAGTTATCCAGGGGGCCGGACTGAAGCTTTCTTT,CASSYPGGRTEAFF
TRBD1,14,TRBV6-1,TRBJ2-7,NA,TGTGCCAGCAGTGGGACAGGGCGCTCCTACGAGCAGTACTTC,CASSGTGRSYEQYF
NA,13,TRBV19,TRBJ2-5,NA,TGTGCCAGTCGAGGCCCCGTAGGAGAGACCCAGTACTTC,CASRGPVGETQYF
TRBD1,16,TRBV5-1,TRBJ2-5,NA,TGCGCCAGCAGCTTGGTAGGACAGGGCCCCGGGGAGACCCAGTACTTC,CASSLVGQGPGETQYF
TRBD2,13,TRBV5-4,TRBJ2-7,NA,TGTGCCAGCACCCCCGGACTAGCGAACGAGCAGTACTTC,CASTPGLANEQYF
TRBD2,15,TRBV9,TRBJ2-1,NA,TGTGCCAGCAGCGTAGCCGGACTAGCGGGAGATGAGCAGTTCTTC,CASSVAGLAGDEQFF
NA,11,TRBV15,TRBJ2-1,NA,TGTGCCACCAGCAGGACTCGGGAGCAGTTCTTC,CATSRTREQFF
TRBD2,16,TRBV27,TRBJ2-1,few,TGTGCCAGCAGTTTATCACTAACTAGCGGGAGGAGTGAGCAGTTCTTC,CASSLSLTSGRSEQFF
NA,12,TRBV30,TRBJ2-3,NA,TGTGCCTGGAGTTTTAGCGCAGATACGCAGTATTTT,CAWSFSADTQYF
NA,13,TRBV5-4,TRBJ1-1,NA,TGTGCCAGCAGCGTGGACAGGAACACTGAAGCTTTCTTT,CASSVDRNTEAFF
NA,13,TRBV6-1,TRBJ1-2,NA,TGTGCCAGCAGTCCGCAGGGGTGGGAGGGCTACACCTTC,CASSPQGWEGYTF
NA,14,TRBV7-6,TRBJ1-1,NA,TGTGCCAGCAGCCTACTGAGAAGGAACACTGAAGCTTTCTTT,CASSLLRRNTEAFF
TRBD1,16,TRBV7-6,TRBJ2-6,few,TGTGCCAGCAGCCCGAGGACAGGGACCGGGGCCAACGTCCTGACTTTC,CASSPRTGTGANVLTF
TRBD2,13,TRBV5-1,TRBJ2-7,few,TGCGCCAGCTCTAGCGGGCAGACCTACGAGCAGTACTTC,CASSSGQTYEQYF
TRBD2,14,TRBV6-5,TRBJ2-3,few,TGTGCCAGCCAACTAGCGGGACCCACAGATACGCAGTATTTT,CASQLAGPTDTQYF
TRBD1,14,TRBV5-1,TRBJ2-7,few,TGCGCCAGCTCAACAGGGGTGGGCTCCTACGAGCAGTACTTC,CASSTGVGSYEQYF
NA,14,TRBV5-4,TRBJ2-5,few,TGTGCCAGCAGCTTGGATGCAGGGTCCGAGACCCAGTACTTC,CASSLDAGSETQYF
NA,12,TRBV4-1,TRBJ2-1,NA,TGCGCCAGCAGCCAAATACGGGGTGAGCAGTTCTTC,CASSQIRGEQFF
NA,12,TRBV18,TRBJ1-5,few,TGTGCCAGCTCTCTTGGCAGTCAGCCCCAGCATTTT,CASSLGSQPQHF
NA,14,TRBV2,TRBJ2-1,NA,TGTGCCAGCAGTTCCCTCGGACAGAACAATGAGCAGTTCTTC,CASSSLGQNNEQFF
TRBD2,11,TRBV10-3,TRBJ2-1,few,TGTGCCATCGGACTAGCCAATGAGCAGTTCTTC,CAIGLANEQFF
TRBD2,16,TRBV9,TRBJ2-1,few,TGTGCCAGCAGCCCCCGCCAGCCGGGAGGCTACAATGAGCAGTTCTTC,CASSPRQPGGYNEQFF
TRBD1,15,TRBV28,TRBJ1-5,few,TGTGCCAGCTGGGGACAGGGGGCTGGCAATCAGCCCCAGCATTTT,CASWGQGAGNQPQHF
TRBD2,15,TRBV19,TRBJ2-1,NA,TGTGCCAGTAGTATACTAGCGGGCCTGAACAATGAGCAGTTCTTC,CASSILAGLNNEQFF
NA,15,TRBV19,TRBJ1-5,few,TGTGCCAGTAGTACCCTATCGACACGCGATCAGCCCCAGCATTTT,CASSTLSTRDQPQHF
TRBD1,13,TRBV11-3,TRBJ1-1,few,TGTGCCAGCAGTGGACAGGGAAACACTGAAGCTTTCTTT,CASSGQGNTEAFF
NA,13,TRBV9,TRBJ2-2,NA,TGTGCCAGCAGCCCTCCGGGTGCCGGGGAGCTGTTTTTT,CASSPPGAGELFF
TRBD2,14,TRBV11-3,TRBJ2-1,NA,TGTGCCAGTTGGGGGGGTTCAGGCGCCAATGAGCAGTTCTTC,CASWGGSGANEQFF
NA,16,TRBV19,TRBJ2-2,few,TGTGCCAGTAGTATAGAACCACAGGGCACCACCGGGGAGCTGTTTTTT,CASSIEPQGTTGELFF
TRBD2,15,TRBV5-1,TRBJ2-2,few,TGCGCCAGCAACCGCTGGGAGGGGACGGCAGGGGAGCTGTTTTTT,CASNRWEGTAGELFF
NA,13,TRBV21-1,TRBJ1-5,few,TGTGCCAGCAGGCAACAGGGGGATCAGCCCCAGCATTTT,CASRQQGDQPQHF
NA,13,TRBV7-9,TRBJ2-3,NA,TGTGCCAGCAGCTTAGAGCTACCAGATACGCAGTATTTT,CASSLELPDTQYF
TRBD1,14,TRBV10-3,TRBJ2-1,few,TGTGCCTCCCATGGGACAGGGGATCGGGATGAGCAGTTCTTC,CASHGTGDRDEQFF
TRBD1,14,TRBV6-6,TRBJ1-2,few,TGTGCCAGCAGTTACTCGACAGGGGACTATGGCTACACCTTC,CASSYSTGDYGYTF
NA,15,TRBV9,TRBJ2-2,few,TGTGCCAGCAGCCCTAGCATACCCACTACCGGGGAGCTGTTTTTT,CASSPSIPTTGELFF
NA,14,TRBV11-2,TRBJ1-2,NA,TGTGCCAGCAGCTTAAGTTACCGGAACTATGGCTACACCTTC,CASSLSYRNYGYTF
TRBD2,17,TRBV9,TRBJ2-2,few,TGTGCCAGCAGCGTAGGATCTAGCGGGAGTAACACCGGGGAGCTGTTTTTT,CASSVGSSGSNTGELFF
TRBD2,15,TRBV7-9,TRBJ2-5,few,TGTGCCAGCACCCTAGGACTAGCGGCGCAAGAGACCCAGTACTTC,CASTLGLAAQETQYF